This TCR beta chain was observed in a study of shared clonotypes between healthy human individuals (TCRdb year 2020). Describing the broader study: A couple of women and a few men aged 18 to 49 years were included in the cohort. The study deeply sequenced blood TCR repertoires of about 5 healthy adults to estimate repertoire size and the extent of clonotype sharing between individuals. Leukapheresis yielded between about 0.94 and 8.9 billion PBMCs per donor. For each donor, CD4 naive and CD4 memory were each run on three plates, CD8 naive on two plates, and CD8 memory on one plate. To increase sequencing depth and limit assay-specific biases, different laboratories used diverse techniques to prepare libraries and sequence TCR repertoires.

Between the V and J ends, shortened by 3 bases and 5 bases respectively, the junction contains 13 bases. The germline V gene provides CDR1 ENHRY and CDR2 SYGVKD. The CDR3, from cysteine to phenylalanine, totals 14 residues. Just the 42-base CDR3 DNA is kept, in frame starting at base 1. The donors were healthy, HIV-negative adults with no recently reported acute infections or vaccinations. Every donor was a Caucasian adult residing in Nashville, Tennessee, USA. CD4+ T cells were enriched through magnetic negative selection, after which naive cells were positively selected on CD45RA and the remaining negative fraction served as the memory subset. After blood collection by leukapheresis, PBMCs were isolated using Ficoll-Histopaque density gradient centrifugation and then cryopreserved in the vapor phase of liquid nitrogen. Analytical flow cytometry was used to check the purity and quantity of each magnetically sorted T cell population. Each sorted fraction had its genomic DNA isolated and then quantified by UV absorbance on a Nanodrop 2000c.

Summary of the overall study and its limitations: Because the study included only a small number of donors, the genetic and exposure-history diversity represented was limited. When a handful of donors were compared, the shared fraction of clonotypes was around 5% for naive CD4, 3.5% to 4% for naive CD8, 2% to 2.5% for memory CD4, and 0.35% to 0.5% for memory CD8. Higher generation probabilities were observed for clonotypes shared by all four sorted-subset donors than for non-shared clonotypes. Estimated clonotype richness was generally larger for naive than for memory subsets. Even with the large sequencing depth, rarefaction of the sorted-subset datasets indicated that sequencing was incomplete. Pairwise subsampling led to the expectation that sequencing depth would affect the degree of clonotype sharing among donors. Sampling was restricted to blood, and TCR repertoires in tissues likely differ from the TCR repertoires found in blood.

In regard to this clone: No cognate antigen has been identified for it. Within one base of it there is no much larger clone, and no base qualities were kept.

Using the deep immunoSEQ assay, multiplex PCR amplified TCR CDR3 regions from genomic DNA. For each cell subset, the extracted genomic DNA was distributed evenly across all wells of several immunoSEQ 96-well plates, and each plate served as one replicate. For sorted subsets, each replicate PCR was loaded with 200 to 250 ng genomic DNA, equivalent to about 33,000 T cell genomes. Purified libraries were measured with a Qubit 3.0 fluorometer, size-checked on a Bioanalyzer 2100, and measured again with the KAPA Library Quantification kit. A separate single-read 150-cycle Illumina NextSeq 550 flow cell was used to sequence each immunoSEQ 96-well plate. As for how the authors treated the data: Because the immunoSEQ output included only junctional sequences and no quality scores, the filtering could not be the same as the filtering used for full-length reads. To assign V/J genes and CDR3, sequences were annotated against IMGT germline references using PyIR, a Python wrapper for IgBLAST v1.9. Reads were removed for weak V/J assignments (E-value above 1e-6), missing CDR3, stop codons, out-of-frame junctions, or ambiguous translated residues. A V3J clonotype was defined by an identical inferred V gene, J gene, and CDR3 amino acid sequence. To compute the percentage overlap between repertoires, the number of shared unique clonotypes was divided by the size of the smaller repertoire. Richness of each repertoire was evaluated using RTK rarefaction, the Chao1 estimator, and Recon v2.1 estimates of unobserved clonotypes. For all TCRbeta clonotypes obtained by the gDNA method from a handful of donors, generation probabilities were computed with OLGA. TCRdb limited this immuneACCESS table to in-frame rearrangements with V and J called. A share of clones is missing; checked studies link under half to unresolved V genes, and the rest is unexplained. The D gene and trimming were derived from the DNA, and the V and J assignments and clone size from that table. The sample profile shows 2,500,000 or so clones; 80% to 95% of them were found once. The top ten constitute 0.37% of the sample.

The rearranged segments are TRBV10-3 and TRBJ2-5, with the identity of the D gene unclear. This receptor was obtained from a man between 18 and 35 years old in good health. Some clones in this sample may be carry-over from other donors' samples. The sequenced sample was naive CD4+ T cells from PBMCs. According to the study, the label for this sample's cell subset or site signals: CD45RA+ positively selected. The sequenced DNA: TGTGCCATCAGTGATGCCTCGACTGGGGAGACCCAGTACTTC. The resulting protein is CAISDASTGETQYF.